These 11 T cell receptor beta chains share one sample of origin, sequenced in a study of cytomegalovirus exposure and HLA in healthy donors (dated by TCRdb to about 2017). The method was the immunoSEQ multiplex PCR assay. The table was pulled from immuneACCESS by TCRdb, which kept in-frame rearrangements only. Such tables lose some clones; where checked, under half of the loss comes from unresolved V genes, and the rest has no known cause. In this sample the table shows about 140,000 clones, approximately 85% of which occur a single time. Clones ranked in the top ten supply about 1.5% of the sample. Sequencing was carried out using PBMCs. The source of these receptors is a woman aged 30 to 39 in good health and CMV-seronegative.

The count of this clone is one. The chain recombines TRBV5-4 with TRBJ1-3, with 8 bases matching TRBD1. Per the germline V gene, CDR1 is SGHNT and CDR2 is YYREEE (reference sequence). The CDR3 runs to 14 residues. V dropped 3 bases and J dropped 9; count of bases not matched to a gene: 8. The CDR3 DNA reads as TGTGCCAGCAGCTCCCCGACAGGGGCCGGCACCATATATTTT. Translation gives CASSSPTGAGTIYF. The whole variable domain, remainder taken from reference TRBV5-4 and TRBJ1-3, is ETGVTQSPTHLIKTRGQQVTLRCSSQSGHNTVSWYQQALGQGPQFIFQYYREEENGRGNFPPRFSGLQFPNYSSELNVNALELDDSALYLCASSSPTGAGTIYFGEGSWLTVV.

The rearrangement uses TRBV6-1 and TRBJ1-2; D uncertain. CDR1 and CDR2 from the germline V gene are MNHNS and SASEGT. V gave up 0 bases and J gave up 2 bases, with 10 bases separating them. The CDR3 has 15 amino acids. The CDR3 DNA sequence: TGTGCCAGCAGTGAAGCACTCATAGAGAACTATGGCTACACCTTC. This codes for CASSEALIENYGYTF.

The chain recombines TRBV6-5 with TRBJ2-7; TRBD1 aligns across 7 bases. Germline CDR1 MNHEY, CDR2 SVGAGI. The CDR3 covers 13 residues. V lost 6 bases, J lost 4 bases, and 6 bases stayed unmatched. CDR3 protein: CASRRQGRYEQYF. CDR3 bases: TGTGCCAGCAGGAGACAGGGAAGGTACGAGCAGTACTTC.

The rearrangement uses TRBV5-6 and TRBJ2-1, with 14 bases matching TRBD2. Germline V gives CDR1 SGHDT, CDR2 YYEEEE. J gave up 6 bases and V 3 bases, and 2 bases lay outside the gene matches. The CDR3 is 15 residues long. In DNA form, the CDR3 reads TGTGCCAGCAGCTCGGGGACTAGCGGGGGCAATGAGCAGTTCTTC. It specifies CASSSGTSGGNEQFF. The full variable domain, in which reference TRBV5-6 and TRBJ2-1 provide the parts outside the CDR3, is DAGVTQSPTHLIKTRGQQVTLRCSPKSGHDTVSWYQQALGQGPQFIFQYYEEEERQRGNFPDRFSGHQFPNYSSELNVNALLLGDSALYLCASSSGTSGGNEQFFGPGTRLTVL.

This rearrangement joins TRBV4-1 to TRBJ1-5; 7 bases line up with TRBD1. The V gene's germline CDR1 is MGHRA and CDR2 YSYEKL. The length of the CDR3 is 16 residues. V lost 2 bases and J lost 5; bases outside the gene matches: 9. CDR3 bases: TGCGCCAGCAGCCAACCCGGACAGGTGCTCCATCAGCCCCAGCATTTT. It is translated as CASSQPGQVLHQPQHF.

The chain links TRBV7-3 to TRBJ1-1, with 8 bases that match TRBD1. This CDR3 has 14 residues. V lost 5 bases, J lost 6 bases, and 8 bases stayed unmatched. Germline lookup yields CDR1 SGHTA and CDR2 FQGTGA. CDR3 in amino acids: CASSAGQGEAEAFF. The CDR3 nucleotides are TGTGCCAGCAGCGCTGGACAGGGCGAGGCTGAAGCTTTCTTT.

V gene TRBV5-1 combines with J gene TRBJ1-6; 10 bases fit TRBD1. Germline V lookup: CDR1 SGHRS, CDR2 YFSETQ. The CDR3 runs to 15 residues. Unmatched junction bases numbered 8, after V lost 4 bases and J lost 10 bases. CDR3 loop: CASSLGQGGASPLHF. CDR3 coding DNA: TGCGCCAGCAGCCTAGGACAGGGGGGGGCCTCACCCCTCCACTTT.

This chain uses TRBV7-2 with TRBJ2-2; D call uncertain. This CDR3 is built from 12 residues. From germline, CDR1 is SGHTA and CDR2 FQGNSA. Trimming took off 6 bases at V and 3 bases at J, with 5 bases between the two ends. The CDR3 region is CASRRDTGELFF. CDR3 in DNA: TGTGCCAGCAGGCGAGACACCGGGGAGCTGTTTTTT. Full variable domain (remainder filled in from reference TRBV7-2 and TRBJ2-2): GAGVSQSPSNKVTEKGKDVELRCDPISGHTALYWYRQSLGQGLEFLIYFQGNSAPDKSGLPSDRFSAERTGGSVSTLTIQRTQQEDSAVYLCASRRDTGELFFGEGSRLTVL.

CDR3 loop: CAISESWGWGGRTEAFF. Written as DNA, the CDR3 is TGTGCCATCAGTGAGTCATGGGGGTGGGGAGGAAGGACTGAAGCTTTCTTT. V gene TRBV10-3 combines with J gene TRBJ1-1, with D tentatively TRBD1 (5 bases). CDR1 and CDR2 (germline): ENHRY, SYGVKD. The CDR3 is made up of 17 amino acids. Between the trimmed V and J ends, which lost 0 bases and 5 bases, there was a span of 19 bases.

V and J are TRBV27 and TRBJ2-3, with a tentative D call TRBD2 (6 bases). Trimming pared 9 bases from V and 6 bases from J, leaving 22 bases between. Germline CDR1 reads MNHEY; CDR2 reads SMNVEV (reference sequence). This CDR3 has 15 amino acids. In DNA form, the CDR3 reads TGTGCCAGTCACGCTTTGGGGACGGCGGGGGATACGCAGTATTTT. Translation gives CASHALGTAGDTQYF.

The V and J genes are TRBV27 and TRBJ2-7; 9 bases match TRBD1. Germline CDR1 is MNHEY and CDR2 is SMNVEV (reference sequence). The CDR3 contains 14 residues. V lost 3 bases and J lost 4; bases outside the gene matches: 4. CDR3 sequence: CASSFTGQGYEQYF. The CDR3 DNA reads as TGTGCCAGCAGTTTCACGGGACAGGGTTACGAGCAGTACTTC.